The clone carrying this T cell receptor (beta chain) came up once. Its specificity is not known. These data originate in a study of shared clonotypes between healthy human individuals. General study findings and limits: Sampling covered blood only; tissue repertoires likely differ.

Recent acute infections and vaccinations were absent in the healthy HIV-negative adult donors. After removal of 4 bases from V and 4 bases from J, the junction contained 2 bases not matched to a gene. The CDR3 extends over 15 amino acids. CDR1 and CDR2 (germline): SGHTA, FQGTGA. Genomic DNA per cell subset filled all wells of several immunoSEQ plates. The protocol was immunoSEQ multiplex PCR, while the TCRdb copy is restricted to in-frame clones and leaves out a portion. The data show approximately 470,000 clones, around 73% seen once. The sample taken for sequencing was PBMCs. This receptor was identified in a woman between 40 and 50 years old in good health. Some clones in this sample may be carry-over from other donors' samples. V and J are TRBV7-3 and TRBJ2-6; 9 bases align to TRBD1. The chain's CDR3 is CASSSQGAGANVLTF. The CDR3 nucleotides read TGTGCCAGCAGCTCACAGGGGGCCGGGGCCAACGTCCTGACTTTC.